These 19 T cell receptor beta chains were all obtained from the same sample, sequenced in a study of T cells in Graves' hyperthyroidism and ophthalmopathy. Amplification of TCR beta CDR3 regions was performed using RNA transcripts as template. HTBI primers drove first-round RT-PCR of the TCR CDR3. TCRdb ran MiXCR on the multiplex PCR reads and lists one entry per CDR3 protein. This sample carries about 300,000 distinct CDR3 sequences, approximately 15% of them seen once, and the ten largest clones take 7.9%. Material: blood. Receptors originate from a woman aged 40 to 50 with Graves' hyperthyroidism.

This chain joins TRBV20-1 and TRBJ1-5, with D possibly being TRBD1 (5 bases). This CDR3 region has 17 residues. From germline, CDR1 is DFQATT and CDR2 SNEGSKA (reference sequence). V was trimmed by 3 bases and J by 3 bases, leaving 21 bases between them. The CDR3 bases are TGCAGTGCTAGGCCCGGGACCACGACCAGACACAATCAGCCCCAGCATTTT. Translating gives CSARPGTTTRHNQPQHF.

The rearrangement uses TRBV27 and TRBJ2-7; TRBD1 agrees at 9 bases. CDR3 size: 15 residues. The germline V gene has CDR1 MNHEY and CDR2 SMNVEV (reference sequence). V lost 10 bases, J lost 6 bases, and 16 bases stayed unmatched. CDR3 loop: CATSRGDRAVSEQYF. CDR3 bases: TGTGCCACCTCCCGAGGGGACAGGGCGGTTTCCGAGCAGTACTTC.

At least ten counts were recorded for this clonotype. The chain recombines TRBV30 with TRBJ2-5; D is unresolved. The germline gives CDR1 GTSNPN, CDR2 SVGIG (reference sequence). V lost 1 base, J lost 5 bases, and 8 bases lay in between. The CDR3 length is 12 residues. The CDR3 bases are TGTGCCTGGAGTGGTGGGGTCGAGACCCAGTACTTC. Encoded protein: CAWSGGVETQYF.

The chain links TRBV7-8 to TRBJ2-3, with D maybe TRBD2 (6 bases). V was shortened by 5 bases and J by 4 bases, with 19 bases between the two germline ends. CDR1 SGHVS and CDR2 FQNEAQ come from the germline V gene. The CDR3 loop spans 16 amino acids. Written as DNA, the CDR3 is TGTGCCAGCAGCCAAGGAGGGGTCGGGACGGCAGATACGCAGTATTTT. Protein sequence: CASSQGGVGTADTQYF.

Many counts were recorded for this clonotype. The rearrangement uses TRBV18 and TRBJ1-1; possible D gene TRBD1, 6 bases. The CDR3 totals 14 residues. V was shortened by 3 bases and J by 2 bases, with 10 bases between the two germline ends. The germline gives CDR1 KGHSH, CDR2 LQKENI. CDR3 sequence reads: CASSPTTGNTEAFF. For the CDR3, the DNA is TGTGCCAGCTCACCTACGACAGGTAACACTGAAGCTTTCTTT.

This rearrangement joins TRBV5-4 to TRBJ2-2; weak D call: TRBD1 (6 bases). Germline V gene sequence: CDR1 SGHNT, CDR2 YYREEE (reference sequence). This CDR3 spans 17 amino acids. V dropped 0 bases and J dropped 7 bases, with 19 bases sitting between them. CDR3 sequence reads: CASSLGLQGIGLGELFF. DNA of the CDR3: TGTGCCAGCAGCTTGGGCCTACAGGGAATTGGTCTCGGGGAGCTGTTTTTT.

This clonotype appeared many times. The chain is built from TRBV7-2 and TRBJ1-2, with TRBD1 as a possible D gene (6 bases). Deletions cut 1 base from V and 3 bases from J, with 15 bases between. The germline gives CDR1 SGHTA, CDR2 FQGNSA. This CDR3 comprises 16 residues. This CDR3 is CASSLGGQTGYYGYTF. The CDR3 DNA sequence: TGTGCCAGCAGCTTAGGGGGCCAAACAGGGTACTATGGCTACACCTTC.

In its sample, this clonotype was seen many times. The gene calls are TRBV24-1 and TRBJ2-3; D may be TRBD2 (5 bases). The CDR3 is 14 residues long. The ends were cut back, 10 bases at V and 3 bases at J, with 16 bases in the middle. Germline-derived CDR1 and CDR2 are KGHDR and SFDVKD. In DNA, the CDR3 is TGTGCCACTTCGGCGGCTAGCAGGACAGATACGCAGTATTTT. This codes for CATSAASRTDTQYF.

This clonotype was observed a handful of times. At one of its ends the junction is not consistent with the germline gene, which may arise from a read error. The chain is built from TRBV4-1 and TRBJ2-1, with D tentatively TRBD2 (5 bases). CDR3 length: 13 residues. Germline assignment: CDR1 MGHRA and CDR2 YSYEKL. CDR3 sequence (DNA): TGCGCCAGCAGCAAAGATCTTGAGCGGGAGCAGTTCTTC. Amino acid sequence: CASSKDLEREQFF.

This clonotype was counted many times. The gene calls are TRBV7-8 and TRBJ1-5; 7 bases are shared with TRBD1. Germline-derived CDR1 and CDR2 are SGHVS and FQNEAQ. Trimming at V came to 4 bases and at J to 6 bases, leaving 6 bases not matched to a gene. The CDR3 is 14 residues long. The CDR3 DNA reads TGTGCCAGCAGCTCTAGACAGGGCCGTCAGCCCCAGCATTTT. It specifies CASSSRQGRQPQHF.

In DNA, the CDR3 is TGCAGTGCTAGCCCCGTTCTGGGGGAGACCCAGTACTTC. Translated: CSASPVLGETQYF. The chain is built from TRBV20-1 and TRBJ2-5; the D is unclear. Germline V gene sequence: CDR1 DFQATT, CDR2 SNEGSKA (reference sequence). V gave up 3 bases and J gave up 5 bases, with 13 bases separating them. The CDR3 extends over 13 amino acids.

This clonotype has ten or more counts. The chain carries TRBV27 and TRBJ2-1; 9 nucleotides match TRBD2. The trim removed 9 bases at V and 5 bases at J, leaving 11 bases unmatched. This CDR3 comprises 15 residues. Germline CDR1 MNHEY, CDR2 SMNVEV (reference sequence). CDR3 loop: CASPGAGGSDNEQFF. The CDR3 DNA is TGTGCCAGTCCGGGAGCGGGAGGATCTGACAATGAGCAGTTCTTC.

The chain combines TRBV6-5 with TRBJ1-6; 9 bases match TRBD1. The ends lost 2 bases at V and 7 bases at J; junction bases unmatched: 0. The CDR3 extends over 14 amino acids. Germline V lookup: CDR1 MNHEY, CDR2 SVGAGI. In DNA form, the CDR3 reads TGTGCCAGCAGTTACGACAGGGGGAATTCACCCCTCCACTTT. It specifies CASSYDRGNSPLHF.

The V gene is TRBV7-9, the J gene TRBJ2-2; a possible D gene is TRBD2 (6 bases). CDR1 is SEHNR and CDR2 is FQNEAQ in the germline V gene (reference sequence). V was cut by 1 base and J by 2 bases, with 8 bases left in between. The CDR3 has 15 amino acids. DNA for the CDR3: TGTGCCAGCAGCTTAGGTAGCGGAAACACCGGGGAGCTGTTTTTT. Translation: CASSLGSGNTGELFF.

A word on this clonotype: At one of its ends the junction is not consistent with the germline gene, which may arise from a read error. The chain has TRBV7-2 and TRBJ1-3, with D possibly matching TRBD1 (6 bases). CDR3 size: 16 residues. CDR1 and CDR2 (germline): SGHTA, FQGNSA. The CDR3 region has the DNA TGTGCCGGCAGCTTAGCGCCGGGGGCTTCTGGAAACACCATATATTTT. This encodes CAGSLAPGASGNTIYF.

This clonotype was counted many times. V and J are TRBV3-1 and TRBJ1-1; tentative D call: TRBD1 (5 bases). CDR1 is LGHDT and CDR2 is YNNKEL in the germline V gene (reference sequence). The CDR3 consists of 13 residues. The V and J ends lost 3 bases and 10 bases respectively, with 15 bases between them. In nucleotides, the CDR3 is TGTGCCAGCAGCCACCGGGACCCACCGGGAGCTTTCTTT. Its translation is CASSHRDPPGAFF.

This clonotype has ten or more counts. This sequence joins TRBV28 and TRBJ1-5; a possible D gene is TRBD1 (5 bases). Trimming removed 6 bases from V and 10 bases from J, with 22 bases in between. The germline V gene has CDR1 MDHEN and CDR2 SYDVKM. The CDR3 has 15 amino acids. CDR3 amino acids: CASSPGGGDNRPQHF. The CDR3 DNA reads TGTGCCAGCAGCCCCGGGGGTGGCGACAATCGACCCCAGCATTTT.

This clonotype was found many times. The V gene is TRBV11-2, the J gene TRBJ1-4; possible D gene TRBD1, 5 bases. The CDR3 runs 13 residues. Trimming removed 1 base from V and 10 bases from J, with 10 bases in between. Per germline, CDR1 SGHAT and CDR2 FQNNGV. DNA for the CDR3: TGTGCCAGCAGCTTAGTTGCGGGACGAAAACTGTTTTTT. Its translation is CASSLVAGRKLFF. The full variable domain, rest sourced from reference TRBV11-2 and TRBJ1-4, is EAGVAQSPRYKIIEKRQSVAFWCNPISGHATLYWYQQILGQGPKLLIQFQNNGVVDDSQLPKDRFSAERLKGVDSTLKIQPAKLEDSAVYLCASSLVAGRKLFFGSGTQLSVL.

This clonotype appeared many times. The V call is TRBV11-3, the J call TRBJ2-3; TRBD2 agrees at 14 bases. V dropped 5 bases and J dropped 6; count of bases not matched to a gene: 4. Germline loops: CDR1 SGHNT, CDR2 YENEEA. CDR3 length equals 15 residues. The CDR3 DNA sequence: TGTGCCAGCAGCCCGGGGACTAGCGGGGGCGATACGCAGTATTTT. This gives the protein CASSPGTSGGDTQYF. Supplemented by reference TRBV11-3 and TRBJ2-3, the full variable domain reads EAGVVQSPRYKIIEKKQPVAFWCNPISGHNTLYWYLQNLGQGPELLIRYENEEAVDDSQLPKDRFSAERLKGVDSTLKIQPAELGDSAVYLCASSPGTSGGDTQYFGPGTRLTVL.